Listed below are T cell receptor beta chains from one sample, sequenced in a study of CD8 T cells in Susac syndrome. TCRdb reprocessed the immunoSEQ multiplex PCR reads via MiXCR and lists one record per CDR3 protein. This sample has roughly 180,000 distinct CDR3 sequences; around 94% occur once, and the top ten carry 0.13% to 0.15%. Sequences were obtained from CD4+ T cells from PBMCs. All receptors come from a human donor in good health. Both conserved end residues are part of each CDR3. Fields, in order: V gene, clone size, J gene, D gene, CDR3 protein, CDR3 DNA. A D gene is named only where the DNA matches it firmly. Only part of the rows carry a size: once, few, many, or a class if the clone is expanded.

v_call: TRBV18; clone_size: few; j_call: TRBJ1-1; d_call: TRBD1; cdr3_aa: CASSRQGNTEAFF; cdr3_nt: TGTGCCAGCTCTCGACAGGGGAACACTGAAGCTTTCTTT
v_call: TRBV7-9; clone_size: -; j_call: TRBJ2-1; d_call: -; cdr3_aa: CASSSGRKSSYNEQFF; cdr3_nt: TGTGCCAGCAGCTCCGGTAGGAAAAGCTCCTACAATGAGCAGTTCTTC
v_call: TRBV20-1; clone_size: -; j_call: TRBJ2-2; d_call: TRBD1; cdr3_aa: CSARDNRGITGELFF; cdr3_nt: TGCAGTGCTAGAGATAACAGGGGGATCACCGGGGAGCTGTTTTTT
v_call: TRBV4-3; clone_size: -; j_call: TRBJ2-3; d_call: TRBD1; cdr3_aa: CASSPGTGRSTDTQYF; cdr3_nt: TGCGCCAGCAGCCCCGGGACAGGGCGAAGCACAGATACGCAGTATTTT
v_call: TRBV29-1; clone_size: -; j_call: TRBJ1-2; d_call: TRBD1; cdr3_aa: CSVAPTGHGYTF; cdr3_nt: TGCAGCGTTGCCCCGACAGGGCATGGCTACACCTTC
v_call: TRBV5-1; clone_size: once; j_call: TRBJ2-7; d_call: -; cdr3_aa: CASSLAGGPYYEQYF; cdr3_nt: TGCGCCAGCAGCTTGGCCGGGGGGCCCTACTACGAGCAGTACTTC
v_call: TRBV29-1; clone_size: -; j_call: TRBJ2-3; d_call: TRBD1; cdr3_aa: CSADQGATDTQYF; cdr3_nt: TGCAGCGCTGACCAGGGGGCCACAGATACGCAGTATTTT
v_call: TRBV13; clone_size: once; j_call: TRBJ1-2; d_call: TRBD1; cdr3_aa: CASSLGGDRVPTNGYTF; cdr3_nt: TGTGCCAGCAGCTTAGGGGGGGACAGAGTTCCAACCAATGGCTACACCTTC
v_call: TRBV13; clone_size: -; j_call: TRBJ2-1; d_call: -; cdr3_aa: CASSRRDWGNEQFF; cdr3_nt: TGTGCCAGCAGCCGCCGGGACTGGGGGAATGAGCAGTTCTTC
v_call: TRBV5-1; clone_size: -; j_call: TRBJ1-2; d_call: -; cdr3_aa: CASSLEGQRYGYTF; cdr3_nt: TGCGCCAGCAGCTTGGAGGGACAACGCTATGGCTACACCTTC
v_call: TRBV2; clone_size: -; j_call: TRBJ2-7; d_call: TRBD1; cdr3_aa: CASSGQGNEQYF; cdr3_nt: TGTGCCAGCAGTGGACAGGGCAACGAGCAGTACTTC
v_call: TRBV6-2/TRBV6-3; clone_size: -; j_call: TRBJ2-1; d_call: -; cdr3_aa: CASSYSGAGRVDEQFF; cdr3_nt: TGTGCCAGCAGTTACAGTGGGGCAGGGCGGGTCGATGAGCAGTTCTTC
v_call: TRBV30; clone_size: -; j_call: TRBJ2-7; d_call: -; cdr3_aa: CAWSGNYEQYF; cdr3_nt: TGTGCCTGGAGCGGGAATTACGAGCAGTACTTC
v_call: TRBV3-1; clone_size: -; j_call: TRBJ2-1; d_call: -; cdr3_aa: CASSQGGGAANNEQFF; cdr3_nt: TGTGCCAGCAGCCAAGGAGGCGGGGCCGCCAACAATGAGCAGTTCTTC
v_call: TRBV6-5; clone_size: -; j_call: TRBJ1-5; d_call: -; cdr3_aa: CASSIGLAINQPQHF; cdr3_nt: TGTGCCAGCAGCATCGGACTAGCCATTAATCAGCCCCAGCATTTT
v_call: TRBV5-4; clone_size: -; j_call: TRBJ2-1; d_call: -; cdr3_aa: CASSGGTVNEQFF; cdr3_nt: TGTGCCAGCAGCGGGGGGACAGTCAATGAGCAGTTCTTC
v_call: TRBV3-1; clone_size: -; j_call: TRBJ1-1; d_call: -; cdr3_aa: CASSLQANQAFF; cdr3_nt: TGTGCCAGCAGCCTACAGGCAAACCAAGCTTTCTTT
v_call: TRBV7-3; clone_size: once; j_call: TRBJ2-5; d_call: -; cdr3_aa: CASSLTGGPQETQYF; cdr3_nt: TGTGCCAGCAGCTTAACTGGGGGGCCGCAAGAGACCCAGTACTTC
v_call: TRBV5-1; clone_size: -; j_call: TRBJ1-1; d_call: -; cdr3_aa: CASSYRDNTEAFF; cdr3_nt: TGCGCCAGCAGCTACCGGGATAACACTGAAGCTTTCTTT
v_call: TRBV20-1; clone_size: once; j_call: TRBJ1-2; d_call: -; cdr3_aa: CSGGRAQETYGYTF; cdr3_nt: TGCAGCGGAGGGCGCGCCCAAGAGACCTATGGCTACACCTTC
v_call: TRBV3-1; clone_size: -; j_call: TRBJ2-7; d_call: -; cdr3_aa: CASSRFASGLSSYEQYF; cdr3_nt: TGTGCCAGCAGTCGGTTCGCGAGTGGGCTTAGCTCCTACGAGCAGTACTTC
v_call: TRBV2; clone_size: -; j_call: TRBJ2-7; d_call: -; cdr3_aa: CASWRVSYEQYF; cdr3_nt: TGTGCCAGCTGGAGGGTTTCCTACGAGCAGTACTTC
v_call: TRBV6-5; clone_size: -; j_call: TRBJ2-5; d_call: -; cdr3_aa: CASSYSTDSWGTQYF; cdr3_nt: TGTGCCAGCAGTTACTCGACAGACAGTTGGGGGACCCAGTACTTC
v_call: TRBV29-1; clone_size: -; j_call: TRBJ2-2; d_call: -; cdr3_aa: CSASTDNGGELFF; cdr3_nt: TGCAGCGCCTCCACGGACAATGGGGGGGAGCTGTTTTTT
v_call: TRBV19; clone_size: -; j_call: TRBJ2-1; d_call: -; cdr3_aa: CASSALGGGRNEQFF; cdr3_nt: TGTGCCAGTAGTGCCCTTGGCGGGGGCCGGAATGAGCAGTTCTTC
v_call: TRBV12-3/TRBV12-4; clone_size: -; j_call: TRBJ1-2; d_call: -; cdr3_aa: CASKQDRGYGYTF; cdr3_nt: TGTGCCAGCAAGCAGGACCGGGGCTATGGCTACACCTTC
v_call: TRBV4-1; clone_size: -; j_call: TRBJ2-7; d_call: TRBD2; cdr3_aa: CASSQHGLAGDEQYF; cdr3_nt: TGCGCCAGCAGCCAACATGGACTAGCGGGGGACGAGCAGTACTTC
v_call: TRBV5-1; clone_size: -; j_call: TRBJ2-1; d_call: TRBD1; cdr3_aa: CASSPGQGGMNEQFF; cdr3_nt: TGCGCCAGCAGCCCGGGACAGGGAGGAATGAATGAGCAGTTCTTC
v_call: TRBV29-1; clone_size: -; j_call: TRBJ2-7; d_call: -; cdr3_aa: CSVEGFSYEQYF; cdr3_nt: TGCAGCGTTGAGGGGTTCTCCTACGAGCAGTACTTC
v_call: TRBV9; clone_size: -; j_call: TRBJ2-5; d_call: TRBD2; cdr3_aa: CASSVATSGGETQYF; cdr3_nt: TGTGCCAGCAGCGTAGCGACTAGCGGGGGGGAGACCCAGTACTTC
v_call: TRBV2; clone_size: -; j_call: TRBJ1-2; d_call: -; cdr3_aa: CASSPEGLGYGYTF; cdr3_nt: TGTGCCAGCAGCCCCGAGGGGCTTGGCTATGGCTACACCTTC
v_call: TRBV12-3/TRBV12-4; clone_size: -; j_call: TRBJ1-5; d_call: TRBD1; cdr3_aa: CASSSGGAHQPQHF; cdr3_nt: TGTGCCAGCAGTTCAGGGGGAGCGCATCAGCCCCAGCATTTT
v_call: TRBV6-5; clone_size: -; j_call: TRBJ2-1; d_call: -; cdr3_aa: CASSPQGGFWNEQFF; cdr3_nt: TGTGCCAGCAGTCCGCAGGGGGGCTTCTGGAATGAGCAGTTCTTC
v_call: TRBV20-1; clone_size: -; j_call: TRBJ1-2; d_call: -; cdr3_aa: CSARLGDYGYTF; cdr3_nt: TGCAGTGCTAGATTAGGAGACTATGGCTACACCTTC
v_call: TRBV9; clone_size: -; j_call: TRBJ2-1; d_call: TRBD2; cdr3_aa: CASSRSTSGGGNEQFF; cdr3_nt: TGTGCCAGCAGCCGAAGCACTAGCGGGGGGGGTAATGAGCAGTTCTTC
v_call: TRBV20-1; clone_size: -; j_call: TRBJ2-7; d_call: -; cdr3_aa: CSARDPPGHEQYF; cdr3_nt: TGCAGTGCTAGAGATCCCCCGGGCCACGAGCAGTACTTC
v_call: TRBV15; clone_size: -; j_call: TRBJ1-2; d_call: -; cdr3_aa: CATSRDLRGGYTF; cdr3_nt: TGTGCCACCAGCAGAGACCTTAGAGGTGGCTACACCTTC
v_call: TRBV20-1; clone_size: -; j_call: TRBJ2-5; d_call: TRBD2; cdr3_aa: CSADWEGETQYF; cdr3_nt: TGCAGTGCCGATTGGGAGGGTGAGACCCAGTACTTC
v_call: TRBV20-1; clone_size: -; j_call: TRBJ2-7; d_call: -; cdr3_aa: CSAKTEAYEQYF; cdr3_nt: TGCAGTGCTAAGACAGAAGCCTACGAGCAGTACTTC
v_call: TRBV5-6; clone_size: -; j_call: TRBJ2-1; d_call: -; cdr3_aa: CASNLGRGEQFF; cdr3_nt: TGTGCCAGCAACCTGGGCCGAGGTGAGCAGTTCTTC
v_call: TRBV3-1; clone_size: -; j_call: TRBJ1-1; d_call: -; cdr3_aa: CASRPTGTNTEAFF; cdr3_nt: TGTGCCAGCAGACCAACAGGGACGAACACTGAAGCTTTCTTT
v_call: TRBV7-9; clone_size: -; j_call: TRBJ1-2; d_call: -; cdr3_aa: CASSGRENYGYTF; cdr3_nt: TGTGCCAGCAGCGGAAGGGAAAACTATGGCTACACCTTC
v_call: TRBV5-1; clone_size: -; j_call: TRBJ2-1; d_call: TRBD2; cdr3_aa: CASELSGGNNEQFF; cdr3_nt: TGCGCCAGCGAGTTAAGCGGGGGCAACAATGAGCAGTTCTTC
v_call: TRBV6-1; clone_size: -; j_call: TRBJ1-1; d_call: TRBD1; cdr3_aa: CASRNGQGAQNTEAFF; cdr3_nt: TGTGCCAGCAGGAACGGACAGGGGGCACAAAACACTGAAGCTTTCTTT
v_call: TRBV20-1; clone_size: -; j_call: TRBJ2-1; d_call: -; cdr3_aa: CSVEVGRAYNEQFF; cdr3_nt: TGCAGTGTCGAGGTGGGGCGGGCCTACAATGAGCAGTTCTTC
v_call: TRBV9; clone_size: -; j_call: TRBJ2-3; d_call: TRBD1; cdr3_aa: CASGQGDTQYF; cdr3_nt: TGTGCCAGCGGACAGGGAGATACGCAGTATTTT
v_call: TRBV2; clone_size: -; j_call: TRBJ1-1; d_call: -; cdr3_aa: CASSTDSPEAFF; cdr3_nt: TGTGCCAGCAGCACCGACAGCCCTGAAGCTTTCTTT
v_call: TRBV18; clone_size: -; j_call: TRBJ2-5; d_call: -; cdr3_aa: CASSPDRQYQETQYF; cdr3_nt: TGTGCCAGCTCACCGGACAGACAGTACCAAGAGACCCAGTACTTC
v_call: TRBV20-1; clone_size: -; j_call: TRBJ2-5; d_call: -; cdr3_aa: CSLKWGETQYF; cdr3_nt: TGCAGTCTAAAGTGGGGTGAGACCCAGTACTTC
v_call: TRBV3-1; clone_size: -; j_call: TRBJ2-1; d_call: -; cdr3_aa: CASSPSWGPDEQFF; cdr3_nt: TGTGCCAGCAGCCCCTCTTGGGGGCCGGATGAGCAGTTCTTC
v_call: TRBV28; clone_size: -; j_call: TRBJ2-1; d_call: -; cdr3_aa: CASSTQSSYNEQFF; cdr3_nt: TGTGCCAGCAGTACCCAGAGCTCCTACAATGAGCAGTTCTTC
v_call: TRBV20-1; clone_size: once; j_call: TRBJ2-3; d_call: TRBD1; cdr3_aa: CSAEDRGTDTQYF; cdr3_nt: TGCAGTGCTGAAGACAGGGGCACAGATACGCAGTATTTT
v_call: TRBV7-8; clone_size: -; j_call: TRBJ2-5; d_call: TRBD1; cdr3_aa: CASSLWGTGLETQYF; cdr3_nt: TGTGCCAGCAGCTTATGGGGGACAGGGTTGGAGACCCAGTACTTC
v_call: TRBV28; clone_size: -; j_call: TRBJ2-3; d_call: -; cdr3_aa: CASSLEFLAQYF; cdr3_nt: TGTGCCAGCAGTTTAGAGTTCTTAGCCCAGTATTTT
v_call: TRBV7-2; clone_size: -; j_call: TRBJ2-1; d_call: -; cdr3_aa: CASSPVVGNEQFF; cdr3_nt: TGTGCCAGCAGCCCAGTGGTGGGCAATGAGCAGTTCTTC
v_call: TRBV20-1; clone_size: -; j_call: TRBJ2-5; d_call: TRBD1; cdr3_aa: CSARARQGIGETQYF; cdr3_nt: TGCAGTGCTAGAGCGCGACAGGGGATTGGAGAGACCCAGTACTTC
v_call: TRBV29-1; clone_size: -; j_call: TRBJ2-1; d_call: TRBD2; cdr3_aa: CSVKRGGSYNEQFF; cdr3_nt: TGCAGCGTTAAGCGGGGTGGCTCCTACAATGAGCAGTTCTTC
v_call: TRBV6-2/TRBV6-3; clone_size: once; j_call: TRBJ2-7; d_call: -; cdr3_aa: CASSYFAGPYEQYF; cdr3_nt: TGTGCCAGCAGTTACTTCGCAGGACCCTACGAGCAGTACTTC
v_call: TRBV20-1; clone_size: -; j_call: TRBJ2-2; d_call: -; cdr3_aa: CSAHSGGRANTGELFF; cdr3_nt: TGCAGTGCTCATTCTGGAGGGCGGGCGAACACCGGGGAGCTGTTTTTT